This is a list of T cell receptor beta chains from one sample in a study of blood T cell repertoires in COVID-19. The protocol was immunoSEQ multiplex PCR, while the TCRdb copy is restricted to in-frame clones and leaves out a portion. The sample lists over 50,000 clones, roughly 72% occurring once. Sequencing was performed on peripheral blood. These receptors came from a woman aged 45-65 years with active or convalescent COVID-19. The CDR3 runs from the conserved cysteine through the conserved F or W. The D gene is left open where the match is weak. Clone size, where shown, is once, few, many, or a class for clones that have expanded.

D gene,V gene,clone size,J gene,CDR3 DNA,CDR3 protein
TRBD1,TRBV5-1,-,TRBJ1-1,TGCGCCAGCAGCCCCGGAGGGGGCGCCGCTGAAGCTTTCTTT,CASSPGGGAAEAFF
-,TRBV5-1,-,TRBJ1-2,TGCGCCAGCAGCTTGGGAGTGGGAGATGGCTACACCTTC,CASSLGVGDGYTF
-,TRBV12-3/TRBV12-4,few,TRBJ1-1,TGTGCCAGCAGGGACTTGAATACTGAAGCTTTCTTT,CASRDLNTEAFF
-,TRBV27,-,TRBJ1-1,TGTGCCAGCAGGGAACAGGGAAGGGGTAAAGCTTTCTTT,CASREQGRGKAFF
-,TRBV30,-,TRBJ2-1,TGTGCCTGGGGATCGACTCGTTATGAGCAGTTCTTC,CAWGSTRYEQFF
-,TRBV21-1,-,TRBJ2-1,TGTGCCAGCAGCACGCCAGGGCATGAGCAGTTCTTC,CASSTPGHEQFF
TRBD2,TRBV4-2,-,TRBJ2-1,TGTGCCAGCAGCCAAGGGGCGGGAGGTCTAAATGAGCAGTTCTTC,CASSQGAGGLNEQFF
TRBD1,TRBV28,once,TRBJ2-1,TGTGCCAGCAGTCACGGACAGGGGGGGGACAATGAGCAGTTCTTC,CASSHGQGGDNEQFF
-,TRBV10-2,-,TRBJ2-3,TGCGCCAGCAGTGAAAAACTAGCCTCCACAGATACGCAGTATTTT,CASSEKLASTDTQYF
TRBD2,TRBV27,-,TRBJ2-1,TGTGCCAGCAGTCCGAGGATAGCGGGAGATAAGGAGCAGTTCTTC,CASSPRIAGDKEQFF
TRBD1,TRBV6-2/TRBV6-3,-,TRBJ1-1,TGTGCCAGCAGTGACAGGGGACCGAACACTGAAGCTTTCTTT,CASSDRGPNTEAFF
-,TRBV19,-,TRBJ2-3,TGTGCCAGTAGTATCGCGAGGGGGAATGCAGATACGCAGTATTTT,CASSIARGNADTQYF
-,TRBV6-5,-,TRBJ2-1,TGTGCCAGCAGTTATAACTTCAGGGAGCAGTTCTTC,CASSYNFREQFF
-,TRBV29-1,-,TRBJ2-3,TGCAGCGTTCGTTACAAGGGGTTCACAGATACGCAGTATTTT,CSVRYKGFTDTQYF
-,TRBV2,-,TRBJ1-2,TGTGCCAGCAGTGAAGCACGGGGGGCGGCCTATGGCTACACCTTC,CASSEARGAAYGYTF
TRBD2,TRBV7-9,-,TRBJ2-1,TGTGCCGGCCGGACTAGCGGCGAGGGGGAGCAGTTCTTC,CAGRTSGEGEQFF
TRBD1,TRBV24-1,-,TRBJ2-2,TGTGCCACAGCACCACAGGGGGCGAACGGGGAGCTGTTTTTT,CATAPQGANGELFF
TRBD2,TRBV19,-,TRBJ2-4,TGTGCCAGTAGTCCCGGGACTAGCGGGAGAACAGACATTCAGTACTTC,CASSPGTSGRTDIQYF
-,TRBV5-1,-,TRBJ1-2,TGCGCCAGCAGGCGGGACTCTAACTATGGCTACACCTTC,CASRRDSNYGYTF
-,TRBV29-1,few,TRBJ2-7,TGCAGCGTTCGGGCAGGGATGTACGAGCAGTACTTC,CSVRAGMYEQYF
TRBD2,TRBV6-5,-,TRBJ2-2,TGTGCCGGCCAACGGGACTACTACGGCGGGGAGCTGTTTTTT,CAGQRDYYGGELFF
TRBD1,TRBV30,-,TRBJ1-1,TGTGCCTTGACGGTAGGAGGCAGGGGGCTGACTGAAGCTTTCTTT,CALTVGGRGLTEAFF
-,TRBV5-1,once,TRBJ1-3,TGCGCCAGCAGCTTGATGAGTTTGGGCGGAAACACCATATATTTT,CASSLMSLGGNTIYF
TRBD1,TRBV10-3,few,TRBJ1-2,TGTGCCATCAGTGAGTCACGGACAGGGATCTATGGCTACACCTTC,CAISESRTGIYGYTF
TRBD1,TRBV29-1,-,TRBJ2-5,TGCAGCGCCTTGACAGGGTCAGAGACCCAGTACTTC,CSALTGSETQYF
TRBD1,TRBV27,-,TRBJ1-1,TGTGCCAGCAGCACAGGGGCCCTTGAAGCTTTCTTT,CASSTGALEAFF
-,TRBV23-1,once,TRBJ1-2,TGCGCCAGCAGTCAACGTGTTTTGACAGGAGAAGAGGATGGCTACACCTTC,CASSQRVLTGEEDGYTF
-,TRBV11-2,-,TRBJ1-1,TGTGCCAGCAGCTTAGGCCCTAACAGTATATGGGCAGGGACTGAAGCTTTCTTT,CASSLGPNSIWAGTEAFF
TRBD1,TRBV24-1,-,TRBJ2-2,TGTGCCACCAGCCCTACAGGGGGTGGCACCGGGGAGCTGTTTTTT,CATSPTGGGTGELFF
TRBD1,TRBV7-9,-,TRBJ1-4,TGTGCCACCGTTGGCAGGGGGGATGAAAAACTGTTTTTT,CATVGRGDEKLFF
TRBD1,TRBV7-9,-,TRBJ1-6,TGTGCCAGCAGCTCCGCTGGGGACAGGGCAGGTTCACCCCTCCACTTT,CASSSAGDRAGSPLHF
-,TRBV3-1/TRBV3-2,-,TRBJ1-1,TGTGCCAGCAGCCAAACAGGGCAAATGAACACTGAAGCTTTCTTT,CASSQTGQMNTEAFF
TRBD1,TRBV3-1/TRBV3-2,-,TRBJ1-1,TGTGCCAGCAGCTGGCAGGGGGCGGCTGAAGCTTTCTTT,CASSWQGAAEAFF
-,TRBV21-1,many,TRBJ1-2,TGTGCCAGCAGCACAGGGGGCGCCACATTTAACTATGGCTACACCTTC,CASSTGGATFNYGYTF
-,TRBV19,-,TRBJ1-5,TGTGCCAGTATAGCCCCTAATCAGCCCCAGCATTTT,CASIAPNQPQHF
TRBD1,TRBV30,-,TRBJ2-2,TGTGCCTGGAGTGGGGGACAGGGCCTCATCGAGATTTTT,CAWSGGQGLIEIF
TRBD2,TRBV10-3,-,TRBJ2-1,TGTGCCATCAGTCTACCGAGGGCTTCTAGCGGGAGGGCCTCCTACAATGAGCAGTTCTTC,CAISLPRASSGRASYNEQFF
TRBD1,TRBV30,-,TRBJ1-5,TGTGCCTGGAGTGTGACAGGGAATCAGCCCCAGCATTTT,CAWSVTGNQPQHF
-,TRBV19,-,TRBJ2-7,TGTGCCAGTAGTATAGGATCGGGATCCTACGAGCAGTACTTC,CASSIGSGSYEQYF
-,TRBV5-1,once,TRBJ2-3,TGCGCCAGCAGCTTGGCCATCGGGGTCACAGATACGCAGTATTTT,CASSLAIGVTDTQYF
TRBD2,TRBV2,-,TRBJ2-5,TGTGCCAGCAGTGACCCTCGGGAGGGGAAGACCCAGTACTTC,CASSDPREGKTQYF
-,TRBV5-1,once,TRBJ2-2,TGCGCCAGCAGCTTGGACGGGGGTCCCGGGGAGCTGTTTTTT,CASSLDGGPGELFF
TRBD1,TRBV7-2,-,TRBJ2-2,TGTGCCAGCAGCCAACCGCGGACAGGGAACACCGGGGAGCTGTTTTTT,CASSQPRTGNTGELFF
-,TRBV6-5,-,TRBJ2-7,TGTGCCAGCAGCCCCCTGCGCGATCCCTACGAGCAGTACTTC,CASSPLRDPYEQYF
-,TRBV12-5,-,TRBJ1-6,TGTGCTAGTGGTTTGGGGTCGCAGGCCTATAATTCACCCCTCCACTTT,CASGLGSQAYNSPLHF
TRBD1,TRBV2,once,TRBJ1-1,TGTGCCAGCAGTGGACAGGGGGCCGGTGAAGCTTTCTTT,CASSGQGAGEAFF
-,TRBV20-1,-,TRBJ2-1,TGCAGTGCTAGTTCGGGGGGCGCCTACAATGAGCAGTTCTTC,CSASSGGAYNEQFF
-,TRBV3-1/TRBV3-2,-,TRBJ1-4,TGTGCCAGCAGCCAATCGTCAGGGTTGAGAGAAAAACTGTTTTTT,CASSQSSGLREKLFF
TRBD1,TRBV9,-,TRBJ1-2,TGTGCCAGCAGCGTAGAGGTGACAGGGAACTATGGCTACACCTTC,CASSVEVTGNYGYTF
-,TRBV7-2,few,TRBJ2-2,TGTGCCAGCAGCTCTGGAGGCAACACCGGGGAGCTGTTTTTT,CASSSGGNTGELFF
TRBD1,TRBV24-1,few,TRBJ1-5,TGTGCCGCCTCGGGGACAGGAAATCAGCCCCAGCATTTT,CAASGTGNQPQHF
TRBD1,TRBV4-2,-,TRBJ1-4,TGTGCCAGCAGCCAAGTAGGGGGACAGGGGAATGAAAAACTGTTTTTT,CASSQVGGQGNEKLFF
-,TRBV7-9,-,TRBJ2-7,TGTGCCAGCAGCGCCGTCGGGACATCTCCGCAGTACTTC,CASSAVGTSPQYF
TRBD1,TRBV15,-,TRBJ1-2,TGTGCCACCAGTCCTGACAGGGGAGCCTATGGCTACACCTTC,CATSPDRGAYGYTF
-,TRBV5-1,-,TRBJ1-1,TGCGCCAGCAGCGTGGGGCCGGGGGGACTGAACACTGAAGCTTTCTTT,CASSVGPGGLNTEAFF
-,TRBV9,once,TRBJ1-1,TGTGCCAGCAGCGTGGGACATATGAACACTGAAGCTTTCTTT,CASSVGHMNTEAFF
-,TRBV10-3,-,TRBJ1-2,TGTGCCACCAGTGATGGGGGGGCCGACTATGGCTACACCTTC,CATSDGGADYGYTF
-,TRBV7-2,-,TRBJ1-5,TGTGCCAGCAGCTTATTCTCGGGTCCCAATCAGCCCCAGCATTTT,CASSLFSGPNQPQHF
TRBD2,TRBV7-2,-,TRBJ2-3,TGTGCCAGCAGCCTTAGCGGGATGAGCACAGATACGCAGTATTTT,CASSLSGMSTDTQYF